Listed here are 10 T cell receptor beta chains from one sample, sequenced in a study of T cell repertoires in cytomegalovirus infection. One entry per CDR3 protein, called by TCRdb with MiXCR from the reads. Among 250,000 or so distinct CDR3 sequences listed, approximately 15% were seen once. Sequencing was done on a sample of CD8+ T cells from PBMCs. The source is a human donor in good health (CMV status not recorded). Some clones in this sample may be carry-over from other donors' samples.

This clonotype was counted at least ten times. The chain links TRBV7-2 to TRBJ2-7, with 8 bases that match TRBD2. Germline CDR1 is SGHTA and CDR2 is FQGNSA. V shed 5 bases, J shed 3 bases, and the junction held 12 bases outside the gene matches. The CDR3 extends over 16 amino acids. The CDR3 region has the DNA TGTGCCAGCAGCCTTAATAGCGGGGTCCTAAACTACGAGCAGTACTTC. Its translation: CASSLNSGVLNYEQYF. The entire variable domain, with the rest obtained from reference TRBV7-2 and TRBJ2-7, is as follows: GAGVSQSPSNKVTEKGKDVELRCDPISGHTALYWYRQSLGQGLEFLIYFQGNSAPDKSGLPSDRFSAERTGGSVSTLTIQRTQQEDSAVYLCASSLNSGVLNYEQYFGPGTRLTVT.

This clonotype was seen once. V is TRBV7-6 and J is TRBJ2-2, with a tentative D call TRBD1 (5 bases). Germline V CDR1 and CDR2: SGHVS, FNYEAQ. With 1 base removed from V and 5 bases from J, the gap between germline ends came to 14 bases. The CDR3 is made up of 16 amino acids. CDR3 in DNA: TGTGCCAGCAGCTTAGGCTGGCAGGGTGGGACCGGGGAGCTGTTTTTT. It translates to CASSLGWQGGTGELFF.

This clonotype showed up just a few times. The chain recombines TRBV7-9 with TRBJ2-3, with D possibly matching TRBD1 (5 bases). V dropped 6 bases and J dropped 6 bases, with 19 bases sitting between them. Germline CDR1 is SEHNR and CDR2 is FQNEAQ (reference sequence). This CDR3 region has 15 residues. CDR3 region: CASRLTGEFVDTQYF. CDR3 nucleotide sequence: TGTGCCAGCAGACTTACAGGTGAATTTGTGGATACGCAGTATTTT.

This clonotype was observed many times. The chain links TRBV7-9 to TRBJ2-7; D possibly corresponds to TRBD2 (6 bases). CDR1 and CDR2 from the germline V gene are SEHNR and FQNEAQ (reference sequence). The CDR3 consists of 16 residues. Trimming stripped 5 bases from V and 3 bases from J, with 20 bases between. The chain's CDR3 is CASSPRGGGTLYEQYF. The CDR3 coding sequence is TGTGCCAGCAGCCCAAGGGGTGGCGGGACCCTCTACGAGCAGTACTTC.

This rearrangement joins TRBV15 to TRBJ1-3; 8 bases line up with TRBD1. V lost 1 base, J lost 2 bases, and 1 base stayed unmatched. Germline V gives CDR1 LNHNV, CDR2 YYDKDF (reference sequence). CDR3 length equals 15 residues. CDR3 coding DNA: TGTGCCACCAGCAGAGGACAGGGGACTGGAAACACCATATATTTT. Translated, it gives CATSRGQGTGNTIYF.

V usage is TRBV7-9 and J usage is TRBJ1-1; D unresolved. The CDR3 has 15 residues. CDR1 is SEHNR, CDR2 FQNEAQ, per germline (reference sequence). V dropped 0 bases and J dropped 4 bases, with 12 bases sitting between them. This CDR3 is CASSLASLGSTEAFF. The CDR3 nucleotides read TGTGCCAGCAGCTTAGCCTCGCTTGGGAGCACTGAAGCTTTCTTT. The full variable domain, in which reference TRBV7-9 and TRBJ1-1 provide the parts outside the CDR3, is DTGVSQNPRHKITKRGQNVTFRCDPISEHNRLYWYRQTLGQGPEFLTYFQNEAQLEKSRLLSDRFSAERPKGSFSTLEIQRTEQGDSAMYLCASSLASLGSTEAFFGQGTRLTVV.

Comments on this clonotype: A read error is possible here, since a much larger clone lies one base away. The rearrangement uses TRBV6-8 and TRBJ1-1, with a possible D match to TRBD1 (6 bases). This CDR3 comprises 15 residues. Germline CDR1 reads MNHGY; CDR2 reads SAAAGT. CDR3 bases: TGTGCCAGCAGTTACTCCCGAAGCGGGGACACTAAAGCTTTCTTT. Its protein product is CASSYSRSGDTKAFF.

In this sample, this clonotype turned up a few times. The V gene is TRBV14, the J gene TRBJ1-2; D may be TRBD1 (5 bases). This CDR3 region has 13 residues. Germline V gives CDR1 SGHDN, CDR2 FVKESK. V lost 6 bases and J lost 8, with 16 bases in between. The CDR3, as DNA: TGTGCCAGCAGGGAAGACGGGGCAGAGGGCTACACCTTC. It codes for CASREDGAEGYTF.

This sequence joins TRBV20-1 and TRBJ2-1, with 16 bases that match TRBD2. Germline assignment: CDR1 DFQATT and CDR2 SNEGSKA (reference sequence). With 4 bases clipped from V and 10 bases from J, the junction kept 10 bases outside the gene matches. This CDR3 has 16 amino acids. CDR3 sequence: CSATPGLAGGEREQFF. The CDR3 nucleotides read TGCAGTGCTACACCGGGACTAGCGGGGGGGGAAAGGGAGCAGTTCTTC.

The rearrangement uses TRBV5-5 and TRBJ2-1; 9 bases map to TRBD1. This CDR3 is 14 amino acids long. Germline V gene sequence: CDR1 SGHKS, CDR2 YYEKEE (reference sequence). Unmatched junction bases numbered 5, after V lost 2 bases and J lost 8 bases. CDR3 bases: TGTGCCAGCAGCTTCGGACAGGGGTGGGATGAGCAGTTCTTC. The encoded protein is CASSFGQGWDEQFF.